One sample yielded the 16 T cell receptor beta chains listed below, sequenced in a study of T cells in Graves' hyperthyroidism and ophthalmopathy. From RNA transcripts, TCR beta CDR3 regions were amplified. The TCR CDR3 first-round RT-PCR relied on the HTBI primer set. Each CDR3 protein gets one entry after TCRdb re-called the multiplex PCR reads with MiXCR. The sample holds roughly 350,000 distinct CDR3 sequences, about 15% seen once. Sequenced material: blood. The source of these receptors is a woman aged 25 to 39 with Graves' ophthalmopathy.

V and J are TRBV28 and TRBJ1-5; D unresolved. This CDR3 is built from 13 residues. Germline CDR1 reads MDHEN; CDR2 reads SYDVKM. The V and J ends lost 6 bases and 7 bases respectively, with 13 bases between them. The DNA for the CDR3 is TGTGCCAGCAGAGGACCGCGAGGCCAGCCCCAGCATTTT. Protein product: CASRGPRGQPQHF. Variable domain in full (rest from reference TRBV28 and TRBJ1-5): DVKVTQSSRYLVKRTGEKVFLECVQDMDHENMFWYRQDPGLGLRLIYFSYDVKMKEKGDIPEGYSVSREKKERFSLILESASTNQTSMYLCASRGPRGQPQHFGDGTRLSIL.

A remark on this clonotype: A much larger clonotype is one base distant, so this may be a read error. This rearrangement joins TRBV20-1 to TRBJ1-2; D uncertain. V gave up 5 bases and J gave up 0 bases, with 10 bases separating them. Germline V gene data show CDR1 as DFQATT and CDR2 as SNEGSKA (reference sequence). The CDR3 is 13 amino acids. In DNA form, the CDR3 reads TGCAGTGCTGGACGGCGAGCTAACTATGGCTACACCTTC. It specifies CSAGRRANYGYTF.

There are many counts of this clonotype. The rearrangement uses TRBV6-1 and TRBJ2-1; tentatively, D is TRBD1 (6 bases). This CDR3 is 12 amino acids long. Germline V gene sequence: CDR1 MNHNS, CDR2 SASEGT. The V end was cut by 6 bases, the J end by 10 bases, with 13 bases between. CDR3 DNA: TGTGCCAGCAGCCTTAACAGGGACGAGCAGTTCTTC. It codes for CASSLNRDEQFF.

This clonotype has ten or more counts. This chain connects TRBV2 to TRBJ1-5; D perhaps matches TRBD1 (5 bases). The germline V and J ends were trimmed by 8 bases and 2 bases, with 16 bases remaining between them. Germline V gives CDR1 SNHLY, CDR2 FYNNEI. The CDR3 is 15 amino acids. This CDR3 is CASGALNVGNQPQHF. As DNA, the CDR3 is TGTGCCAGCGGGGCATTGAACGTGGGCAATCAGCCCCAGCATTTT.

This clonotype has ten or more counts. The chain is built from TRBV6-2 or TRBV6-3 and TRBJ2-5, with 9 bases that match TRBD2. V lost 6 bases to trimming and J lost 3 bases; unmatched junction nucleotides: 2. The CDR3 is made up of 13 amino acids. The germline V gene has CDR1 MNHEY and CDR2 SVGEGT. Here the CDR3 DNA reads TGTGCCAGCAGCAGACTAGCGGAAGAGACCCAGTACTTC. Residues: CASSRLAEETQYF.

This clonotype was observed at least ten times. The V and J genes are TRBV7-9 and TRBJ2-5, with D uncertain. V was clipped by 4 bases and J by 10 bases, with 13 bases between them. Germline V CDR1 and CDR2: SEHNR, FQNEAQ (reference sequence). The CDR3 runs to 12 residues. CDR3 sequence reads: CASSSSRFGQYF. The CDR3 coding sequence is TGTGCCAGCAGCTCCAGCAGGTTTGGCCAGTACTTC. The whole variable domain, remainder taken from reference TRBV7-9 and TRBJ2-5, is DTGVSQNPRHKITKRGQNVTFRCDPISEHNRLYWYRQTLGQGPEFLTYFQNEAQLEKSRLLSDRFSAERPKGSFSTLEIQRTEQGDSAMYLCASSSSRFGQYFGPGTRLLVL.

Notes on this clonotype: A much larger clone lies one base from this, so it may be a read error. The chain recombines TRBV12-3 or TRBV12-4 with TRBJ2-5; perhaps TRBD2 as D (5 bases). The CDR3 extends over 14 amino acids. CDR3 DNA: TGTGCCAGCAACCCTACTAGAGGTCCAGAGACCCGGTACTTC. The encoded protein is CASNPTRGPETRYF.

This clonotype occurred many times. The chain carries TRBV20-1 and TRBJ2-7; 13 bases are a match to TRBD2. Germline CDR1 and CDR2: DFQATT and SNEGSKA (reference sequence). Trimming cost V 0 bases and J 0 bases; bases outside gene matches: 5. The CDR3 sequence is 17 residues long. CDR3 sequence (DNA): TGCAGTGCTAGAGAGACTAGCGGGGGGCTGCTCTCCTACGAGCAGTACTTC. It specifies CSARETSGGLLSYEQYF.

This clonotype was counted a few times. The CDR3 sequence is CATSGFSGTHYGYTF. The CDR3 nucleotides read TGTGCCACCAGTGGTTTTTCCGGGACCCACTATGGCTACACCTTC. The chain has TRBV24-1 and TRBJ1-2; D perhaps matches TRBD1 (5 bases). Germline V lookup: CDR1 KGHDR, CDR2 SFDVKD. Trimming took off 5 bases at V and 3 bases at J, with 15 bases between the two ends. This CDR3 has 15 amino acids.

The sample holds many counts of this clonotype. CDR3 sequence: CSVEVRGTEAFF. The CDR3 nucleotides read TGCAGCGTTGAAGTCAGGGGGACTGAAGCTTTCTTT. The chain recombines TRBV29-1 with TRBJ1-1; 7 positions agree with TRBD1. There are 12 residues in the CDR3. CDR1 is SQVTM, CDR2 ANQGSEA, per germline. The junction had 1 base not matched to a gene; V was cut back by 1 base and J by 5 bases.

In this sample, this clonotype turned up a few times. The rearrangement joins TRBV6-5 to TRBJ1-2; the D is unclear. The CDR3 runs 15 residues. The germline V and J ends were trimmed by 2 bases and 7 bases, with 17 bases remaining between them. Germline loops: CDR1 MNHEY, CDR2 SVGAGI. The CDR3 bases are TGTGCCAGCAGTTACCTTCCACTTCCAGGAGGTGGCTACACCTTC. It is translated as CASSYLPLPGGGYTF.

This clonotype was counted ten times or more. V and J are TRBV6-1 and TRBJ2-5; D unresolved. V was shortened by 5 bases and J by 1 base, with 14 bases between the two germline ends. Per the germline V gene, CDR1 is MNHNS and CDR2 is SASEGT. This CDR3 contains 15 residues. The CDR3 sequence: CASSFSHRSQETQYF. CDR3 DNA: TGTGCCAGCAGTTTTTCACACAGATCCCAAGAGACCCAGTACTTC.

This clonotype was counted at least ten times. This chain joins TRBV30 and TRBJ2-3, with D unclear. The CDR3 consists of 15 residues. The V gene lost 4 bases and the J gene lost 7 bases, with 21 bases spanning the gap. CDR1 and CDR2 from the germline V gene are GTSNPN and SVGIG (reference sequence). CDR3 loop: CAWTPGPPRVNTQYF. For the CDR3, the DNA is TGTGCCTGGACCCCTGGTCCCCCAAGGGTGAATACGCAGTATTTT.

The table lists this clonotype with many counts. The J gene is TRBJ2-3, the V gene TRBV28, with D perhaps given as TRBD1 or TRBD2 (5 bases each). Looked up from germline, CDR1 is MDHEN and CDR2 is SYDVKM. Trimming left V 4 bases short and J 4 bases short, with 18 bases between. CDR3 length: 16 amino acids. In DNA form, the CDR3 reads TGTGCCAGCAGTTCCGGGACGGTCTTTATGTCAGATACGCAGTATTTT. Its translation is CASSSGTVFMSDTQYF.

This clonotype has a count of ten or more. J is TRBJ1-1 and V is TRBV7-9; 7 positions agree with TRBD1. J gave up 0 bases and V 5 bases, and 6 bases lay outside the gene matches. CDR3 length: 15 residues. Germline V gene lookup returns CDR1 SEHNR and CDR2 FQNEAQ (reference sequence). The CDR3 bases are TGTGCCAGCAGCAAACGACAGGGAGTGAACACTGAAGCTTTCTTT. The encoded protein is CASSKRQGVNTEAFF.

The table lists this clonotype with many counts. The chain combines TRBV11-2 with TRBJ1-6, with D uncertain. The V and J ends lost 5 bases and 10 bases respectively, with 21 bases between them. The CDR3 is 16 residues long. Per germline, CDR1 SGHAT and CDR2 FQNNGV. The CDR3 region is CASSLQEPGARSPLHF. CDR3 nucleotides: TGTGCCAGCAGCCTCCAAGAACCGGGAGCGCGGTCACCCCTCCACTTT.